This T cell receptor (beta chain) was captured by sequencing in a study of technical replicates of blood from a handful of donors. The data were produced by immunoSEQ multiplex PCR, yet TCRdb's version contains in-frame clones alone and is incomplete. Among some 85,000 clones listed, around 94% were seen once. This CDR3 region has 17 residues. In germline, CDR1 is MGHRA, CDR2 YSYEKL. V shed 1 base and J shed 4 bases, with 20 bases lying between them. Sequencing input: T cells isolated from PBMCs. The V and J genes are TRBV4-1 and TRBJ2-7; tentatively, D is TRBD1 (6 bases). This sequence was found in a human donor in good health. CDR3 coding DNA: TGCGCCAGCAGCCAAGTCGAGGGTTCTGGGGGCCTGTACGAGCAGTACTTC. Residues: CASSQVEGSGGLYEQYF.